This paragraph covers one T cell receptor beta chain sequence. Many counts were recorded for this clonotype. The clone's antigen remains unknown. No much larger clone is present one base from it, and per-base qualities are unavailable. This entry comes from a study of Graves' ophthalmopathy and Graves' hyperthyroidism (dated by TCRdb to 2016 to 2018). Regarding the study in general: Peripheral blood was collected at initial diagnosis, before any treatment. The study used signatures of the TCR beta repertoire to tell Graves' ophthalmopathy apart from Graves' hyperthyroidism and to predict which patients would progress to ophthalmopathy. In total, over 130 blood samples were TCR-sequenced: 43 ophthalmopathy, some 80 hyperthyroidism and about 17 hyperthyroidism-to-ophthalmopathy patients. To explore V-J signatures that distinguish ophthalmopathy from hyperthyroidism, a discovery set of about a hundred patients was enrolled, made up of 40 to 45 with ophthalmopathy and around 57 with stable hyperthyroidism. The independent validation cohort included 18 to 20 hyperthyroidism patients plus 17 patients who later progressed from hyperthyroidism to ophthalmopathy. T-cell repertoires of thyroid tissue and blood were compared in six or seven hyperthyroidism patients. Once sampling was done, hyperthyroidism patients were given methimazole at a starting dose of 30 mg daily, while ophthalmopathy patients were given high-dose intravenous methylprednisolone. The approximately 98 discovery patients were randomly divided into training and test sets at a 7:3 ratio. Results the study describes overall, beyond this receptor: In cross-validation, the 13-signature model distinguished ophthalmopathy from stable hyperthyroidism with around 90% sensitivity and about 81% specificity, while in the test set the corresponding values were 80% and 75%. No statistical method was used to set the sample size in advance, and the investigators knew which group each participant was assigned to. Most expanded thyroid clonotypes with frequency above 0.001 were also detected in blood, suggesting blood repertoires may reflect the thyroid immune response. In validation, the model predicted ophthalmopathy progression with less than 71% sensitivity and roughly 78% specificity; some 13 predicted patients were CT-confirmed with GO in a median of around 6.5 months.

Hyperthyroidism was defined as stable when no progression to ophthalmopathy occurred within 18 months of follow-up. Hyperthyroidism patients were newly diagnosed, were aged 18 to 65 years, and had a disease duration under 2 months. Patients with other autoimmune diseases, uncontrolled infections, pregnancy or lactation were excluded. Clinical symptoms, serum thyroxine, TRAb, thyroid ultrasound and orbital computed tomography formed the basis of the diagnosis. PBMCs were isolated from about 9.2 ml of fresh peripheral blood by Ficoll-Paque density gradient centrifugation. Total RNA was extracted using Trizol reagent, and RNA quality was checked on an Agilent 2100 Bioanalyzer. The germline V gene (reference sequence) yields PRHDT for CDR1 and FYEKMQ for CDR2. The CDR3 runs 15 amino acids, cysteine and phenylalanine included. The read is trimmed to its CDR3 DNA, 45 bases read in frame from base 1. V ends up 5 bases short and J 5 bases short, with an unmatched junction base count of 9.

For repertoire sequencing, the TCR beta CDR3 regions were amplified from RNA transcripts. The first round was an RT-PCR using HTBI primers with the Qiagen OneStep RT-PCR kit, and this first round was followed by a second-round multiplex PCR, then size selection and purification. Libraries were sequenced on an Illumina HiSeq2000 using paired-end 100 bp reads. Per the source publication's procedure: SOAPnuke was used to process the reads, removing any read that contained adapters or uncalled bases, had a mean Phred below 15, or lacked an exact match to the constant primer or identifier. COPE v1.2.5 was used to merge the high-quality paired reads. Each unique nucleotide sequence was defined as a clonotype, and clonotypes were aligned to IMGT TRB V, D and J references with MiTCR v1.1. Only V-J combinations with frequency above 0.0001 were analysed, covering approximately 99% of repertoires. For each V-J combination, a TCR clonal expansion and chaos score was defined as the ratio of F50 clonal expansion to chaos observed in the TCRdist matrix. Welch's t-statistics and random forest were used to reduce the features to 10 to 15 V-J combinations, which were then used as input to a naive Bayes classifier. The Morisita-Horn index was used to measure how similar the thyroid and blood repertoires were. TCRdb applied fastp at Q25 and MiXCR to the public reads, then kept only in-frame beta chains. Here each entry gathers all rows of one CDR3 protein and keeps the most common genes and DNA. TCRdb's processing, not the study's, gives the V and J calls here. Here the sample has hundreds of thousands of distinct CDR3 sequences; approximately 22% occur a single time. Around 7% of the sample rests with the top ten.

Sequencing was performed on peripheral blood. The receptor chain draws on TRBV13 and TRBJ2-5; a stretch of 9 junction bases matches TRBD2. The TCR was taken from a woman aged 18-29 years with stable Graves' hyperthyroidism. Some clones in this sample may be carry-over from other donors' samples. Donor details come from another sample of the same person, matched by shared clones. In nucleotides, the sequence is TGTGCCAGCAGCCTTTGGCGGGAGGGGAGGGAGACCCAGTACTTC. This is translated as CASSLWREGRETQYF.